What follows is one T cell receptor beta chain and its context. Assay: immunoSEQ multiplex PCR; the TCRdb copy retains only in-frame clones and omits some. The sample includes 380,000 or so clones, around 88% of them seen just once. Stated treatment: around 19 received Ad26.COV2.S at low or high dose, single or two shots; 5 received placebo; per-sample allocation not given. Sampling was done on day 63 after the first vaccine or placebo injection. The data originate from a study of Ad26.COV2.S vaccination and SARS-CoV-2 variants. Study at large: Donor was in the COV1001 Ad26.COV2.S trial arm. Administration of Ad26.COV2.S was intramuscular, either once or twice 56 days apart.

The germline gives CDR1 SGHRS, CDR2 YFSETQ. This CDR3 region has 17 residues. J gave up 4 bases and V 6 bases, and 11 bases lay outside the gene matches. Specimen: peripheral blood, collected in a trial of Ad26.COV2.S vaccine versus placebo. The rearrangement joins TRBV5-1 to TRBJ2-6; TRBD2 matches at 9 bases. This clonotype was obtained from a person between 18 and 65 years old who received the Ad26.COV2.S COVID-19 vaccine or a placebo. This CDR3 reads CASTQTAGGAGANVLTF. CDR3 coding DNA: TGCGCCAGCACCCAGACAGCGGGGGGCGCCGGGGCCAACGTCCTGACTTTC.